The source of this T cell receptor (beta chain) is a study of control samples from healthy donors and cancer patients (dated by TCRdb to 2018 to 2020). The CDR3 has 16 amino acids, counting the end cysteine and phenylalanine. CDR3 DNA is the only sequence kept; it has 48 bases, read in frame from the first base. V gives up 2 bases and J gives up 0 bases, and the segment between their germline ends measures 11 bases. According to the germline V gene, CDR1 reads MDHEN and CDR2 reads SYDVKM. As for this clone: Its specific antigen is unknown. No clone much larger than this one lies a single base away; base qualities are absent.

The method behind the library was the immunoSEQ multiplex PCR assay. The clones in this table, taken by TCRdb from immuneACCESS, are in-frame only. Not every clone is retained; where verified, under half of the shortfall comes from an unresolved V gene, and the cause of the rest is unknown. For this sample there are 98,000 or so clones; approximately 81% appear just once. The biggest ten clones account for about 11% of the sample. The TCR sequence derives from a young woman in good health. The chain employs TRBV28 and TRBJ1-5; a tentative D match to TRBD1 spans 6 bases. Input material: blood. The CDR3 region: CASSLGTSNSNQPQHF. The nucleotide sequence is given as TGTGCCAGCAGTTTAGGGACATCTAATAGCAATCAGCCCCAGCATTTT. Where the CDR3 stops, the reference TRBV28 and TRBJ1-5 genes take over; the full variable domain is DVKVTQSSRYLVKRTGEKVFLECVQDMDHENMFWYRQDPGLGLRLIYFSYDVKMKEKGDIPEGYSVSREKKERFSLILESASTNQTSMYLCASSLGTSNSNQPQHFGDGTRLSIL.